This T cell receptor beta chain was sequenced for a study of blood T cells in healthy people across ages. The CDR3 loop spans 13 amino acids. Germline assignment: CDR1 MNHEY and CDR2 SVGEGT. The V end lost 2 bases, the J end lost 6 bases, and 8 bases lay between the germline ends. A second 7 to 11 cycle PCR used barcoded and J-beta primers. Each cDNA molecule was tagged by a template-switch adaptor that had 12 random nucleotides. TCRdb called the 5' RACE reads again in MiXCR, with one record for every CDR3 protein. The sample records 500,000 to 700,000 distinct CDR3 sequences, approximately 30% being singletons.

This chain uses TRBV6-2 or TRBV6-3 with TRBJ2-1; D is unresolved. The receptor was derived from an elderly woman in good health. Sequencing was performed on blood. CDR3 DNA sequence: TGTGCCAGCAGTTACCTAGGCGGCAATGAGCAGTTCTTC. It translates to CASSYLGGNEQFF.